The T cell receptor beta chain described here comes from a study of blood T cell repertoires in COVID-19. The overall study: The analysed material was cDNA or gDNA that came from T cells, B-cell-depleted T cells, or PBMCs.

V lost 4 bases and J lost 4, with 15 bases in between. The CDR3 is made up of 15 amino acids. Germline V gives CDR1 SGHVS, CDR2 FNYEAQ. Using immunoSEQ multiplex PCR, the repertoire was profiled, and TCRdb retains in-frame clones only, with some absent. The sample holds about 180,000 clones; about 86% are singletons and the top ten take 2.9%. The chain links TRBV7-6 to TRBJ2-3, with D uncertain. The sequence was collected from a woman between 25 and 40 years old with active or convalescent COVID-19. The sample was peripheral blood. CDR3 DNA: TGTGCCAGCAGCTCAAAGCCCCTAGGTTCAGATACGCAGTATTTT. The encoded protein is CASSSKPLGSDTQYF.